This passage covers 9 T cell receptor beta chains from one sample sequenced in a study of T cells in Graves' hyperthyroidism and ophthalmopathy. The source material, RNA transcripts, was used to amplify TCR beta CDR3 regions. During a first-round RT-PCR of the TCR CDR3, the HTBI primer set was used. One entry per CDR3 protein, called by TCRdb with MiXCR from the multiplex PCR reads. Found here are around 570,000 distinct CDR3 sequences, about 20% of them singletons; the top ten hold approximately 50%. Source material: blood. The origin of the receptors is a middle-aged man with Graves' ophthalmopathy.

This clonotype was found a few times. The chain carries TRBV4-3 and TRBJ2-2; 9 nucleotides agree with TRBD2. Germline CDR1 LGHNA, CDR2 YSLEER. This CDR3 is built from 16 residues. J lost 1 base, V lost 3 bases, and 3 bases had no gene match. This CDR3 reads CASSQATSGNTGELFF. The CDR3 nucleotides are TGCGCCAGCAGCCAGGCGACTAGCGGGAACACCGGGGAGCTGTTTTTT.

This clonotype was picked up many times. The rearrangement joins TRBV5-1 to TRBJ2-1, with TRBD1 matching over 7 bases. V gave up 4 bases and J gave up 1 base; unmatched junction bases: 11. In germline, CDR1 is SGHRS, CDR2 YFSETQ. This CDR3 region has 17 residues. For the CDR3, the DNA is TGCGCCAGCAGCCCCCACGGACAGGCCGGGTCCTACAATGAGCAGTTCTTC. Translated: CASSPHGQAGSYNEQFF.

The J gene is TRBJ2-3, the V gene TRBV20-1, with D perhaps TRBD2 (6 bases). The CDR3 has 15 residues. V lost 1 base, J lost 3 bases, and 14 bases lay in between. Germline CDR1 reads DFQATT; CDR2 reads SNEGSKA (reference sequence). CDR3 coding DNA: TGCAGTGCTAGAGCGCCGGGACTTCCGACAGATACGCAGTATTTT. Encoded protein: CSARAPGLPTDTQYF.

There are many counts of this clonotype. V gene TRBV30 combines with J gene TRBJ2-3; D unclear. Trimming shortened V by 0 bases and J by 9 bases, and 7 bases separated the two germline ends. CDR3 length equals 11 residues. From germline, CDR1 is GTSNPN and CDR2 SVGIG (reference sequence). CDR3 residues: CAWSVGVTQYF. The CDR3 region has the DNA TGTGCCTGGAGTGTTGGTGTGACGCAGTATTTT. Full variable domain (remainder filled in from reference TRBV30 and TRBJ2-3): SQTIHQWPATLVQPVGSPLSLECTVEGTSNPNLYWYRQAAGRGLQLLFYSVGIGQISSEVPQNLSASRPQDRQFILSSKKLLLSDSGFYLCAWSVGVTQYFGPGTRLTVL.

The chain uses TRBV18 and TRBJ1-1; TRBD1 matches at 11 bases. The junction had 9 bases not matched to a gene; V was cut back by 3 bases and J by 0 bases. The CDR3 has 18 amino acids. Germline assignment: CDR1 KGHSH and CDR2 LQKENI. The chain's CDR3 is CASSPLGGQGAVNTEAFF. CDR3 nucleotides: TGTGCCAGCTCACCTTTGGGAGGACAGGGGGCGGTGAACACTGAAGCTTTCTTT.

The rearrangement links TRBV24-1 to TRBJ2-3; tentative D call: TRBD2 (5 bases). V was trimmed by 3 bases and J by 4 bases, leaving 7 bases between them. Germline CDR1 and CDR2: KGHDR and SFDVKD. The CDR3 length is 13 residues. The CDR3 bases are TGTGCCACCAGTGATCCTAGCCCAGATACGCAGTATTTT. This translates into CATSDPSPDTQYF.

The chain couples TRBV5-4 to TRBJ2-1; 9 bases map to TRBD2. Germline CDR1 reads SGHNT; CDR2 reads YYREEE (reference sequence). The V segment lost 6 bases and the J segment 0 bases; nucleotides outside the gene matches: 10. CDR3 length: 17 residues. CDR3 in DNA: TGTGCCAGCAAAAAGGGGCGGGGGGGTATCTCCTACAATGAGCAGTTCTTC. Its translation is CASKKGRGGISYNEQFF.

The chain links TRBV20-1 to TRBJ2-1; D perhaps matches TRBD1 (6 bases). The CDR3 extends over 15 amino acids. Germline V gene data show CDR1 as DFQATT and CDR2 as SNEGSKA (reference sequence). Between the trimmed V and J ends, which lost 6 bases and 0 bases, there was a span of 15 bases. The CDR3 is CSATPWGPSYNEQFF. Here the CDR3 DNA reads TGCAGTGCCACGCCTTGGGGGCCCTCCTACAATGAGCAGTTCTTC.

Only a few counts were recorded for this clonotype. V usage is TRBV6-2 or TRBV6-3 and J usage is TRBJ2-7, with TRBD2 matching 8 bases. The CDR3 is made up of 17 amino acids. Germline loops: CDR1 MNHEY, CDR2 SVGEGT. Trimming removed 0 bases from V and 2 bases from J; junction bases left unmatched: 9. The CDR3 DNA reads as TGTGCCAGCAGTTACTCCATTTGGTCGGGACTAGCCTACGAGCAGTACTTC. Translated: CASSYSIWSGLAYEQYF.